The next 3 T cell receptor beta chains were all read from a single sample in a study of vaccination effects on CD4 cells after COVID-19. The antigens of these receptors remain unknown. Data came from immunoSEQ multiplex PCR; TCRdb stores just in-frame clones and leaves some out. Seen here are around 83,000 clones, approximately 81% observed once, and the top ten hold approximately 1.7%. Prior to sequencing, the ViraFEST assay stimulated PBMC with viral peptide pools, which expanded the antigen-specific CD4+ T cells. The culture ran for approximately nine days before CD4+ T cells were isolated. Sequences were derived from CD4+ T cells from PBMCs cultured with HCoV-229E spike peptides, sampled before COVID-19 vaccination. Receptors originate from a human donor who received a COVID-19 vaccine.

The rearrangement joins TRBV10-3 to TRBJ2-3; 8 bases line up with TRBD2. CDR1 and CDR2 (germline): ENHRY, SYGVKD. With 10 bases clipped from V and 5 bases from J, the junction kept 20 bases outside the gene matches. This CDR3 region has 17 residues. For the CDR3, the DNA is TGTGCCACTCACGCCCTTACTAGCGGTCTGGGGGGAGATACGCAGTATTTT. Translating gives CATHALTSGLGGDTQYF.

V usage is TRBV19 and J usage is TRBJ2-3; 12 nucleotides align to TRBD2. The CDR3 sequence is 16 residues long. The V and J ends lost 4 bases and 6 bases, in that order; junction bases with no gene match: 8. Germline values: CDR1 LNHDA, CDR2 SQIVND (reference sequence). As DNA, the CDR3 is TGTGCCAGTAGTAGTCGACTAGCGGGGGCCTTCGATACGCAGTATTTT. Protein sequence: CASSSRLAGAFDTQYF.

The gene calls are TRBV29-1 and TRBJ2-7; D could derive from TRBD1 or TRBD2 (5 bases each). The V gene's germline CDR1 is SQVTM and CDR2 ANQGSEA. This CDR3 spans 13 amino acids. Trimming shortened V by 4 bases and J by 2 bases, and 12 bases separated the two germline ends. The CDR3 spells CSVGDPPTYEQYV. The CDR3 DNA follows: TGCAGCGTTGGGGACCCTCCTACCTACGAGCAGTACGTC.